Below are 18 T cell receptor beta chains sequenced from a single sample in a study of T cells in Graves' hyperthyroidism and ophthalmopathy. RNA transcripts yielded amplified TCR beta CDR3 regions. The HTBI set primed first-round TCR CDR3 RT-PCR. TCRdb independently ran MiXCR on the multiplex PCR reads; one entry per CDR3 protein. The table lists hundreds of thousands of distinct CDR3 sequences, approximately 14% of them singletons. The sample taken for sequencing was blood. The receptors stem from a woman aged 45-59 years with Graves' ophthalmopathy.

This clonotype was recorded at least ten times. The chain recombines TRBV30 with TRBJ1-1; D unresolved. Per the germline V gene, CDR1 is GTSNPN and CDR2 is SVGIG (reference sequence). This CDR3 is 12 amino acids long. The V end lost 0 bases, the J end lost 7 bases, and 9 bases lay between the germline ends. CDR3 region: CAWSVRAHEAFF. The CDR3 bases are TGTGCCTGGAGTGTTCGGGCCCATGAAGCTTTCTTT.

This rearrangement joins TRBV27 to TRBJ2-2, with D uncertain. Per the germline V gene, CDR1 is MNHEY and CDR2 is SMNVEV (reference sequence). The CDR3 has 17 residues. V was cut by 3 bases and J by 3 bases, with 17 bases left in between. The CDR3 nucleotides are TGTGCCAGCAGTTTGTGGGAAGGTTTTGGCGACACCGGGGAGCTGTTTTTT. Its protein is CASSLWEGFGDTGELFF.

This clonotype was observed many times. CDR3 residues: CASSSDRGGYEQYF. The CDR3 region has the DNA TGTGCCAGCAGTTCGGACAGGGGAGGCTACGAGCAGTACTTC. The chain employs TRBV12-3 or TRBV12-4 and TRBJ2-7; 9 bases match TRBD1. The J segment lost 3 bases and the V segment lost 4 bases, leaving 4 bases of the junction unmatched. The CDR3 runs 14 residues.

This clonotype was recorded only once. Being one base from a much bigger clone, this may be a read error. CDR3 protein: CAVSGNEGTDYGYTF. DNA of the CDR3: TGTGCCGTCAGTGGAAATGAGGGTACGGACTATGGCTACACCTTC. The J gene is TRBJ1-2, the V gene TRBV10-3, with no clear D. The CDR3 length is 15 residues. CDR1 is ENHRY, CDR2 SYGVKD, per germline.

This clonotype was recorded many times. The V and J genes are TRBV3-1 and TRBJ1-2; D uncertain. This CDR3 contains 15 residues. Germline V gene lookup returns CDR1 LGHDT and CDR2 YNNKEL (reference sequence). Trimming cost V 0 bases and J 7 bases, with 15 bases left between them. Here the CDR3 reads CASSQDLDTRSGYTF. CDR3 in DNA: TGTGCCAGCAGCCAAGATCTCGACACCCGGAGTGGCTACACCTTC.

The chain couples TRBV7-2 to TRBJ2-7; 11 bases map to TRBD2. The ends lost 0 bases at V and 0 bases at J; junction bases unmatched: 7. This CDR3 has 18 amino acids. Germline-derived CDR1 and CDR2 are SGHTA and FQGNSA. The CDR3 DNA is TGTGCCAGCAGCTTAGCTATGTCTAGCGGGAGGAGCTCCTACGAGCAGTACTTC. This gives the protein CASSLAMSSGRSSYEQYF.

In its sample, this clonotype was seen many times. The gene calls are TRBV7-8 and TRBJ1-5, with D tentatively TRBD1 (6 bases). Germline-derived CDR1 and CDR2 are SGHVS and FQNEAQ. There are 14 residues in the CDR3. V shed 3 bases and J shed 6 bases, with 12 bases lying between them. The chain's CDR3 is CASSFYRDGQPQHF. DNA for the CDR3: TGTGCCAGCAGCTTTTACAGGGATGGTCAGCCCCAGCATTTT.

This clonotype was seen at least ten times. In DNA form, the CDR3 reads TGTGCCAGCAGCCCAGGGGACAGGGGAAAGAATCAGCCCCAGCATTTT. The encoded protein is CASSPGDRGKNQPQHF. The chain couples TRBV7-9 to TRBJ1-5; 10 nucleotides agree with TRBD1. CDR3 length equals 16 residues. After removal of 5 bases from V and 4 bases from J, the junction contained 8 bases not matched to a gene. The germline V gene encodes CDR1 SEHNR and CDR2 FQNEAQ (reference sequence).

This clonotype was detected a few times. The J gene is TRBJ2-3, the V gene TRBV4-1; D is possibly TRBD1 (5 bases). CDR3 size: 17 residues. The V and J ends lost 4 bases and 2 bases respectively, with 19 bases between them. From germline, CDR1 is MGHRA and CDR2 YSYEKL. The chain's CDR3 is CASSRGQGGPDTDTQYF. CDR3 nucleotides: TGCGCCAGCAGCCGAGGCCAGGGCGGTCCGGACACAGATACGCAGTATTTT.

This clonotype was detected only a few times. In DNA, the CDR3 is TGTGCCAGCAGAGCCCCGACAGGCAATGAGCAGTTCTTC. This sequence encodes CASRAPTGNEQFF. The chain is built from TRBV9 and TRBJ2-1, with a weak D call TRBD1 (6 bases). V was trimmed by 5 bases and J by 6 bases, leaving 12 bases between them. The CDR3 has 13 residues. Germline V gives CDR1 SGDLS, CDR2 YYNGEE.

This clonotype was found many times. As DNA, the CDR3 is TGTGCCTGGAGTGTATCGGGGGAGGGTGGCGGCAATCAGCCCCAGCATTTT. This gives the protein CAWSVSGEGGGNQPQHF. This chain connects TRBV30 to TRBJ1-5; possible D gene TRBD1, 5 bases. Trimming pared 0 bases from V and 2 bases from J, leaving 17 bases between. Germline values: CDR1 GTSNPN, CDR2 SVGIG (reference sequence). The length of the CDR3 is 17 residues.

The rearrangement joins TRBV29-1 to TRBJ1-3, with TRBD1 matching 8 bases. Germline CDR1 reads SQVTM; CDR2 reads ANQGSEA. V dropped 7 bases and J dropped 0; count of bases not matched to a gene: 5. The CDR3 covers 14 residues. The CDR3 sequence: CSANTGGSGNTIYF. The CDR3 nucleotides read TGCAGCGCCAACACAGGGGGCTCTGGAAACACCATATATTTT.

This clonotype was observed many times. This chain joins TRBV6-5 and TRBJ2-1; tentatively, D is TRBD2 (6 bases). CDR3 length equals 16 residues. Germline V gene lookup returns CDR1 MNHEY and CDR2 SVGAGI. Trimming removed 0 bases at V and 6 bases at J, with 15 bases between. This CDR3 is CASSYSPDYISNEQFF. CDR3 nucleotides: TGTGCCAGCAGTTACTCTCCGGACTACATAAGCAATGAGCAGTTCTTC.

This clonotype was seen repeatedly, ten times or more. The J gene is TRBJ2-1, the V gene TRBV24-1, with TRBD1 matching over 9 bases. Looked up from germline, CDR1 is KGHDR and CDR2 is SFDVKD. The CDR3 has 16 residues. The V gene end was trimmed by 4 bases and the J gene end by 3 bases; junction bases not matched to a gene: 6. CDR3 bases: TGTGCCACCAGTGAAAACAGGGGGCGGAACTACAATGAGCAGTTCTTC. Translated, it gives CATSENRGRNYNEQFF.

This clonotype was observed at least ten times. This chain links TRBV7-3 with TRBJ2-7, with unresolved D. Trimming removed 3 bases from V and 4 bases from J, with 13 bases in between. Germline assignment: CDR1 SGHTA and CDR2 FQGTGA. The CDR3 contains 14 residues. The CDR3 DNA is TGTGCCAGCAGCTTGGTGGAGTTCTATTACGAGCAGTACTTC. It translates to CASSLVEFYYEQYF.

This clonotype was counted ten times or more. The CDR3 is CASSVNEQYF. The CDR3 DNA follows: TGTGCCAGCAGTGTTAACGAGCAGTACTTC. V and J are TRBV2 and TRBJ2-7; D gene uncertain. V dropped 4 bases and J dropped 5 bases, with 3 bases sitting between them. Germline assignment: CDR1 SNHLY and CDR2 FYNNEI. CDR3 length equals 10 residues.

This sequence joins TRBV28 and TRBJ1-5, with 7 positions matching TRBD1. The junction had 9 bases not matched to a gene; V was cut back by 6 bases and J by 10 bases. CDR3 size: 13 residues. Germline V gene data show CDR1 as MDHEN and CDR2 as SYDVKM. The CDR3 DNA reads as TGTGCCAGCAGCCCCTCTGACAGGGTACCCCAGCATTTT. It specifies CASSPSDRVPQHF.

This clonotype was found many times. The chain employs TRBV7-2 and TRBJ1-2, with D maybe TRBD1 (5 bases). Germline V gene sequence: CDR1 SGHTA, CDR2 FQGNSA. V was clipped by 1 base and J by 7 bases, with 16 bases between them. This CDR3 region has 15 residues. CDR3: CASSLDRGESRGYTF. The DNA for the CDR3 is TGTGCCAGCAGCTTAGATAGGGGAGAGTCACGTGGCTACACCTTC.